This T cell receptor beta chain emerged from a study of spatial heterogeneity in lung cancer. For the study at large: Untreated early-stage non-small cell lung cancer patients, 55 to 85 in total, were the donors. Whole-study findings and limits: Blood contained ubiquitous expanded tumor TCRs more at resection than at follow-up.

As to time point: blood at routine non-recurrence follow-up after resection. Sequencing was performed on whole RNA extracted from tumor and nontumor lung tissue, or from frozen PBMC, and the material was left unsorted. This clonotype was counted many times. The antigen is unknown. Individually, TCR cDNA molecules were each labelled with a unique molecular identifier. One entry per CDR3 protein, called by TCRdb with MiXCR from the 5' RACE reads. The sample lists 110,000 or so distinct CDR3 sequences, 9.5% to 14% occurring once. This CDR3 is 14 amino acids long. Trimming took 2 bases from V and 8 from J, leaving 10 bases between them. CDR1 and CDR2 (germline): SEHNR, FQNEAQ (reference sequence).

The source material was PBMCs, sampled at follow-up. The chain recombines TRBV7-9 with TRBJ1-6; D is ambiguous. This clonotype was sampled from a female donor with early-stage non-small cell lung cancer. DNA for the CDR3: TGTGCCAGCAGCTTATCCTCCGACTATTCACCCCTCCACTTT. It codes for CASSLSSDYSPLHF.